The clone carrying this TCR beta chain has at least ten counts. Its antigen is still unknown. This sample was included in a study of CD8 T cells in ankylosing spondylitis. Findings and caveats of the study: CD8+ cells made up the disease-linked clones, which were relatively rare in peripheral blood. A subset of motif variants has previously been described in the synovial fluid and blood of reactive arthritis. Made up of fewer than ten highly homologous variants, a TCR beta motif appeared characteristic of ankylosing spondylitis blood.

TCRdb analysed the 5' RACE reads with MiXCR anew, one entry per CDR3 protein. The sample yields about 700,000 distinct CDR3 sequences, 15% to 20% seen once. V was shortened by 2 bases and J by 5 bases, with 18 bases between the two germline ends. This CDR3 spans 16 amino acids. The source material was blood, either unsorted or a sorted T cell fraction (not recorded which). This TCR was sampled from a male donor with ankylosing spondylitis. The chain recombines TRBV12-3 or TRBV12-4 with TRBJ2-5, with D maybe TRBD2 (7 bases). The CDR3 reads CASSLMGGGLLETQYF. CDR3 coding DNA: TGTGCCAGCAGTTTAATGGGCGGGGGCCTTCTTGAGACCCAGTACTTC.